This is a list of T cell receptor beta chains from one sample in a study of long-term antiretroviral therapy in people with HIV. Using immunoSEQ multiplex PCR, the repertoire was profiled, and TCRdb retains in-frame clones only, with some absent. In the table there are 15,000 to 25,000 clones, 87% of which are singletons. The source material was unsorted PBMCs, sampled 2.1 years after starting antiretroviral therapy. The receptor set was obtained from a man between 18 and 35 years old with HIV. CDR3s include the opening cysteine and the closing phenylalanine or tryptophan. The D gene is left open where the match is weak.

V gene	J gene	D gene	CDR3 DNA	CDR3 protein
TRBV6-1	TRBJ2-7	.	TGTGCCAGTAACCTTGTCCGGGAGCCGAGTTACGAGCAGTACTTC	CASNLVREPSYEQYF
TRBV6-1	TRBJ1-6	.	TGTGCCAGCAGTGAATGGGTAAATTCACCCCTCCACTTT	CASSEWVNSPLHF
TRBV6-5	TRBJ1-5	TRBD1	TGTGCCAGCAGGGGGACAGCCGATCAGCCCCAGCATTTT	CASRGTADQPQHF
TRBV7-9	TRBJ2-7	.	TGTGCCAGCAGCCCGTCAAGGAACGAGCAGTACTTC	CASSPSRNEQYF
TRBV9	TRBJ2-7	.	TGTGCCAGCAGCCCGATGACAGACGAGCAGTACTTC	CASSPMTDEQYF
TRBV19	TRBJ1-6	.	TGTGCCAGTAGTATAACTACAGCGCCTAATTCACCCCTCCACTTT	CASSITTAPNSPLHF
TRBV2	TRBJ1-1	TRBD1	TGTGCCAGCAGGAAAGGACAGGGGCCGAACACTGAAGCTTTCTTT	CASRKGQGPNTEAFF
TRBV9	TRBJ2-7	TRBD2	TGTGCCAGCAGCGTATCCGGGACTAGCGGGTACGAGCAGTACTTC	CASSVSGTSGYEQYF
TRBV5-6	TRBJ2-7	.	TGTGCCAGCAGCTTCCAGGCCTCCCTCTACGAGCAGTACTTC	CASSFQASLYEQYF
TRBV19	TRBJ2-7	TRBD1	TGTGCCAGTAGTCTGGGGACAGAGCGCGACGAGCAGTACTTC	CASSLGTERDEQYF